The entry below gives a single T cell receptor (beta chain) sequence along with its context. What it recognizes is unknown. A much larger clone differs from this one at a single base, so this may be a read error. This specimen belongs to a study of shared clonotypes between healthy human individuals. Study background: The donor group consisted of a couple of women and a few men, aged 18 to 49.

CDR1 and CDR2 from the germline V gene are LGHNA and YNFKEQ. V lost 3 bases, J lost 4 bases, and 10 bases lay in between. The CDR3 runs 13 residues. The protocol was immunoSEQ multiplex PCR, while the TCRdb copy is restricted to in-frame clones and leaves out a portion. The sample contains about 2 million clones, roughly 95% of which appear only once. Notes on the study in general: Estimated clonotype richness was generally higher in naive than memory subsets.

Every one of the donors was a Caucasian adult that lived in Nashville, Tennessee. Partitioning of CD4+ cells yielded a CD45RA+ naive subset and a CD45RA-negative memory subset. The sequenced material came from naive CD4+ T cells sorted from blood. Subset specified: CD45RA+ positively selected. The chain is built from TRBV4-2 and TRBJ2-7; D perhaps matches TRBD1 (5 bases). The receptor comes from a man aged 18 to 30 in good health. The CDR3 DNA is TGTGCCAGCAGCCAGGGCAGGGTGTACGAGCAGTACTTC. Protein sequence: CASSQGRVYEQYF.